A selection of T cell receptor beta chains follows, all from one sample in a study of cytomegalovirus exposure and HLA in healthy donors. Produced via immunoSEQ multiplex PCR; TCRdb's table is partial and in-frame only. The data include roughly 110,000 clones; the top ten clones carry more than 3%. The sequencing sample was made of PBMCs. Receptors were obtained from a man aged 25-40 years in good health and CMV-seronegative. Each CDR3 is given with its conserved first and last residue. The D gene is left open where the match is weak.

DNA: TGCGCCAGCAGCCCAGACAGGGGCCTTGAAGCTTTCTTT
CDR3: CASSPDRGLEAFF
V: TRBV4-1
J: TRBJ1-1
D: TRBD1

DNA: TGTGCCAGCAGTACCAGGGGGCGGAACCCCTATAATTCACCCCTCCACTTT
CDR3: CASSTRGRNPYNSPLHF
V: TRBV27
J: TRBJ1-6
D: TRBD1

DNA: TGCAGCGTTGACAGGGGGCAAGATACGCAGTATTTT
CDR3: CSVDRGQDTQYF
V: TRBV29-1
J: TRBJ2-3
D: TRBD1

DNA: TGTGCCAGCAGCTTAACAGGGAGCACAGATACGCAGTATTTT
CDR3: CASSLTGSTDTQYF
V: TRBV5-5
J: TRBJ2-3
D: NA

DNA: TGTGCCAGCAGTTACTCGACGGAGGGAGGGTCCGAGCAGTACTTC
CDR3: CASSYSTEGGSEQYF
V: TRBV6-5
J: TRBJ2-7
D: TRBD2

DNA: TGTGCCAGCAGCCTAAGACAGAGCACTGAAGCTTTCTTT
CDR3: CASSLRQSTEAFF
V: TRBV5-6
J: TRBJ1-1
D: NA

DNA: TGTGCCAGCAGCTTCTTGCAGGGGCCCTACGAGCAGTACTTC
CDR3: CASSFLQGPYEQYF
V: TRBV7-8
J: TRBJ2-7
D: NA

DNA: TGTGCCTGGACCCGGGGTGCCAATCAGCCCCAGCATTTT
CDR3: CAWTRGANQPQHF
V: TRBV30
J: TRBJ1-5
D: NA

DNA: TGCGCCAGCAGCTTGTCGGGGGGGCTAAACGAGCAGTACTTC
CDR3: CASSLSGGLNEQYF
V: TRBV5-1
J: TRBJ2-7
D: TRBD2

DNA: TGCGCCAGCAGCTTGGTTAGCGTTGGCTACAATGAGCAGTTCTTC
CDR3: CASSLVSVGYNEQFF
V: TRBV5-1
J: TRBJ2-1
D: NA

DNA: TGTGCCAGCAGTGAAGAGGCGGACACTGAAGCTTTCTTT
CDR3: CASSEEADTEAFF
V: TRBV2
J: TRBJ1-1
D: NA

DNA: TGTGCCACCAGCAGGACGACATACAATGAGCAGTTCTTC
CDR3: CATSRTTYNEQFF
V: TRBV15
J: TRBJ2-1
D: NA

DNA: TGTGCCAGCAGCCAAGATGAGAGAAATTCACCCCTCCACTTT
CDR3: CASSQDERNSPLHF
V: TRBV4-2
J: TRBJ1-6
D: NA

DNA: TGTGCCAGCAGCTTAGTCGCTAGTGAGACCCAGTACTTC
CDR3: CASSLVASETQYF
V: TRBV7-8
J: TRBJ2-5
D: NA